The 23 T cell receptor beta chains reported below all come from one sample, sequenced in a study of cytomegalovirus exposure and HLA in healthy donors. Both 60 Vbeta primers and 13 Jbeta primers went into the PCR. Measured with immunoSEQ multiplex PCR; TCRdb has only the in-frame clones, and not every one. This sample has 50,000 to 70,000 clones, with 65% to 85% found just once. The sample consisted of PBMCs. The receptors were gathered from a male donor in good health and CMV-seronegative.

The V and J genes are TRBV6-5 and TRBJ1-1; D might be TRBD1 (6 bases). The germline V gene has CDR1 MNHEY and CDR2 SVGAGI. V was trimmed by 6 bases and J by 2 bases, leaving 16 bases between them. The CDR3 is 15 amino acids. Here the CDR3 reads CASRHIKQGNTEAFF. CDR3 DNA sequence: TGTGCCAGCAGGCACATCAAACAGGGAAACACTGAAGCTTTCTTT.

The V and J genes are TRBV7-9 and TRBJ2-7, with 8 nucleotides matching TRBD1. J was trimmed by 4 bases and V by 1 base; bases with no gene match: 12. Germline lookup yields CDR1 SEHNR and CDR2 FQNEAQ (reference sequence). The CDR3 has 17 residues. The CDR3 DNA follows: TGTGCCAGCAGCTTAGGGGCTCCGGCAGGGGGCCAGTACGAGCAGTACTTC. It translates to CASSLGAPAGGQYEQYF. The whole variable domain, filled in from reference TRBV7-9 and TRBJ2-7, reads DTGVSQNPRHKITKRGQNVTFRCDPISEHNRLYWYRQTLGQGPEFLTYFQNEAQLEKSRLLSDRFSAERPKGSFSTLEIQRTEQGDSAMYLCASSLGAPAGGQYEQYFGPGTRLTVT.

The chain employs TRBV10-1 and TRBJ1-6; 7 bases are a match to TRBD1. J gave up 7 bases and V 0 bases, and 9 bases lay outside the gene matches. The CDR3 is 17 amino acids. Looked up from germline, CDR1 is WNHNN and CDR2 is SYGVQD (reference sequence). The CDR3 protein is CASSESGNRGYNSPLHF. CDR3 nucleotides: TGCGCCAGCAGTGAGTCGGGAAACAGGGGATACAATTCACCCCTCCACTTT.

This sequence joins TRBV5-8 and TRBJ1-5; 9 nucleotides agree with TRBD1. Per the germline V gene, CDR1 is SGHTS and CDR2 is YDEGEE. V gave up 0 bases and J gave up 4 bases; unmatched junction bases: 5. The CDR3 spans 16 residues. The chain's CDR3 is CASSLGPGTGNQPQHF. The CDR3 DNA is TGTGCCAGCAGCTTGGGCCCCGGGACAGGGAATCAGCCCCAGCATTTT. Full variable domain (outside the CDR3, taken from reference TRBV5-8 and TRBJ1-5): EAGVTQSPTHLIKTRGQQATLRCSPISGHTSVYWYQQALGLGLQFLLWYDEGEERNRGNFPPRFSGRQFPNYSSELNVNALELEDSALYLCASSLGPGTGNQPQHFGDGTRLSIL.

This clone showed up just a few times. The gene calls are TRBV13 and TRBJ2-1, with 12 bases aligning to TRBD2. CDR3 length equals 17 residues. V was pared by 2 bases and J by 7 bases, with 9 bases of the junction left unmatched. Germline V gives CDR1 PRHDT, CDR2 FYEKMQ (reference sequence). DNA for the CDR3: TGTGCCAGCAGCTTACAGACTAGCGGGGGCCTAAAGAATGAGCAGTTCTTC. Encoded protein: CASSLQTSGGLKNEQFF.

The chain carries TRBV18 and TRBJ1-3; D is uncertain. Trimming cost V 3 bases and J 4 bases, with 4 bases left between them. Germline CDR1 and CDR2: KGHSH and LQKENI. This CDR3 has 12 residues. DNA for the CDR3: TGTGCCAGCTCACCGAGCGGAAACACCATATATTTT. Encoded protein: CASSPSGNTIYF.

The chain employs TRBV2 and TRBJ2-1, with 11 bases fitting TRBD2. Germline V lookup: CDR1 SNHLY, CDR2 FYNNEI. This CDR3 contains 15 residues. Germline trimming cut 4 bases from V and 7 bases from J; bases unmatched to any gene: 6. Here the CDR3 reads CASSATSGVGNEQFF. DNA of the CDR3: TGTGCCAGCAGTGCGACTAGCGGGGTAGGGAATGAGCAGTTCTTC.

This clone was observed a single time. The CDR3 DNA reads TGTGCCAGCTCACCCTTCCGGGACAGGGGTCCTGAAGCTTTCTTT. Protein sequence: CASSPFRDRGPEAFF. The chain joins TRBV18 to TRBJ1-1, with 10 bases lining up with TRBD1. Germline CDR1 KGHSH, CDR2 LQKENI. CDR3 length: 15 amino acids. Trimming removed 3 bases from V and 6 bases from J; junction bases left unmatched: 7.

This chain uses TRBV7-3 with TRBJ2-1, with 11 bases lining up with TRBD2. V shed 4 bases and J 8 bases; nucleotides not matched to a gene: 13. Germline V gene data show CDR1 as SGHTA and CDR2 as FQGTGA. The CDR3 is made up of 17 amino acids. CDR3 region: CASSSPGTSGVVDEQFF. As DNA, the CDR3 is TGTGCCAGCAGCTCCCCCGGGACTAGCGGAGTTGTAGATGAGCAGTTCTTC.

The rearrangement joins TRBV18 to TRBJ1-2; 8 nucleotides line up with TRBD1. After removal of 5 bases from V and 8 bases from J, the junction contained 10 bases not matched to a gene. Germline V gene lookup returns CDR1 KGHSH and CDR2 LQKENI. The CDR3 is 14 amino acids. Here the CDR3 reads CASSSTQGEGGYTF. For the CDR3, the DNA is TGTGCCAGCTCATCGACACAGGGGGAAGGAGGCTACACCTTC.

The sample holds one count of this clone. Other DNA sequences from this sample encode an identical CDR3 as well. The V gene is TRBV11-2, the J gene TRBJ1-1, with no clear D. Germline CDR1 SGHAT, CDR2 FQNNGV. There are 14 residues in the CDR3. Trimming shortened V by 1 base and J by 0 bases, and 6 bases separated the two germline ends. This CDR3 is CASSLGLLNTEAFF. DNA for the CDR3: TGTGCCAGCAGCTTAGGTCTTTTGAACACTGAAGCTTTCTTT.

This chain joins TRBV5-6 and TRBJ2-3; weak D call: TRBD2 (5 bases). This CDR3 is 15 amino acids long. V was clipped by 3 bases and J by 2 bases, with 13 bases between them. The germline CDR1 and CDR2 sequences are SGHDT and YYEEEE. The CDR3 bases are TGTGCCAGCAGCTCCCCCACTAGGCCCACAGATACGCAGTATTTT. Its protein is CASSSPTRPTDTQYF.

The CDR3, as DNA: TGTGCCATCAGGGCTCATAACTACGAGCAGTACTTC. Its translation is CAIRAHNYEQYF. The V call is TRBV10-3, the J call TRBJ2-7; D is unresolved. Germline values: CDR1 ENHRY, CDR2 SYGVKD. V was shortened by 6 bases and J by 3 bases, with 9 bases between the two germline ends. CDR3 length: 12 residues.

The chain has TRBV9 and TRBJ1-1; maybe TRBD1 (6 bases). With 2 bases removed from V and 0 bases from J, the gap between germline ends came to 11 bases. The CDR3 has 15 residues. CDR1 is SGDLS and CDR2 is YYNGEE in the germline V gene. CDR3 residues: CASSVTGNLNTEAFF. DNA for the CDR3: TGTGCCAGCAGCGTGACAGGTAACCTGAACACTGAAGCTTTCTTT.

The rearrangement joins TRBV7-9 to TRBJ2-5, with D unclear. This CDR3 is 14 amino acids long. V gave up 0 bases and J gave up 5 bases, with 10 bases separating them. CDR1 SEHNR and CDR2 FQNEAQ come from the germline V gene (reference sequence). CDR3 coding DNA: TGTGCCAGCAGCTTAGCCGGGTTCGGGGAGACCCAGTACTTC. This translates into CASSLAGFGETQYF.

The gene calls are TRBV9 and TRBJ2-3; 7 bases fit TRBD1. The CDR3 has 15 amino acids. Trimming removed 4 bases from V and 0 bases from J; junction bases left unmatched: 5. The germline gives CDR1 SGDLS, CDR2 YYNGEE. CDR3 sequence: CASSLRTGSTDTQYF. In DNA form, the CDR3 reads TGTGCCAGCAGCCTCAGGACAGGTAGCACAGATACGCAGTATTTT.

This chain joins TRBV11-2 and TRBJ1-2; maybe TRBD1 (6 bases). Germline V gene data show CDR1 as SGHAT and CDR2 as FQNNGV. The CDR3 totals 14 residues. V was trimmed by 3 bases and J by 1 base, leaving 9 bases between them. CDR3 bases: TGTGCCAGCAGCTTCCGGACAGTTAACTATGGCTACACCTTC. Translating gives CASSFRTVNYGYTF.

The chain is built from TRBV7-9 and TRBJ1-6; D might be TRBD1 (5 bases). The CDR3 is 13 amino acids. With 5 bases removed from V and 7 bases from J, the gap between germline ends came to 9 bases. From germline, CDR1 is SEHNR and CDR2 FQNEAQ (reference sequence). Written as DNA, the CDR3 is TGTGCCAGCAGCACCGCAGGGAATTCACCCCTCCACTTT. Encoded protein: CASSTAGNSPLHF.

V gene TRBV6-4 combines with J gene TRBJ1-2; 7 bases map to TRBD1. J gave up 7 bases and V 3 bases, and 5 bases lay outside the gene matches. The germline gives CDR1 MRHNA, CDR2 SNTAGT. This CDR3 region has 13 residues. The CDR3 protein is CASSETGLGGYTF. CDR3 nucleotide sequence: TGTGCCAGCAGTGAGACAGGGCTGGGTGGCTACACCTTC.

V usage is TRBV30 and J usage is TRBJ1-2, with 8 bases that match TRBD1. Germline V lookup: CDR1 GTSNPN, CDR2 SVGIG (reference sequence). J gave up 7 bases and V 0 bases, and 13 bases lay outside the gene matches. The CDR3 is 16 residues long. CDR3 nucleotide sequence: TGTGCCTGGAGTGTAATGGGTGCAGGGGGCGGTCGTGGCTACACCTTC. Its translation: CAWSVMGAGGGRGYTF. The variable domain in full, with the rest retrieved from reference TRBV30 and TRBJ1-2, is SQTIHQWPATLVQPVGSPLSLECTVEGTSNPNLYWYRQAAGRGLQLLFYSVGIGQISSEVPQNLSASRPQDRQFILSSKKLLLSDSGFYLCAWSVMGAGGGRGYTFGSGTRLTVV.

The J gene is TRBJ2-2, the V gene TRBV7-3; 11 nucleotides line up with TRBD2. The CDR3 totals 19 residues. V lost 0 bases, J lost 5 bases, and 11 bases stayed unmatched. CDR1 and CDR2 (germline): SGHTA, FQGTGA. The CDR3 spells CASSLTPLRLAGLTGELFF. The CDR3 region has the DNA TGTGCCAGCAGCTTAACCCCACTCCGACTAGCGGGGCTTACCGGGGAGCTGTTTTTT.

The genes are TRBV9 and TRBJ2-7; the D gene is possibly TRBD1 (5 bases). CDR1 SGDLS and CDR2 YYNGEE come from the germline V gene. The V gene lost 3 bases and the J gene lost 4 bases, with 17 bases spanning the gap. The CDR3 loop spans 15 amino acids. Written as DNA, the CDR3 is TGTGCCAGCAGCGAAAGCAAGGCAGGGAAGTACGAGCAGTACTTC. This gives the protein CASSESKAGKYEQYF. Drawing the rest from reference TRBV9 and TRBJ2-7, the complete variable domain is DSGVTQTPKHLITATGQRVTLRCSPRSGDLSVYWYQQSLDQGLQFLIQYYNGEERAKGNILERFSAQQFPDLHSELNLSSLELGDSALYFCASSESKAGKYEQYFGPGTRLTVT.

V gene TRBV7-2 combines with J gene TRBJ2-1, with D perhaps TRBD1 (7 bases). The CDR3 has 15 residues. Trimming shortened V by 4 bases and J by 3 bases, and 13 bases separated the two germline ends. Germline CDR1 and CDR2: SGHTA and FQGNSA. The CDR3 reads CASSSARDSYNEQFF. As DNA, the CDR3 is TGTGCCAGCAGCTCTGCGCGGGACAGCTACAATGAGCAGTTCTTC.